The 13 T cell receptor beta chains listed next were all sequenced from one sample in a study of T-cell memory formation after mild COVID-19. TCRdb reprocessed the 5' RACE reads with MiXCR, giving one entry per CDR3 protein. The sample gives 350,000 to 400,000 distinct CDR3 sequences, roughly an eighth of which show up once; roughly 22% is in the top ten. Material: PBMCs or a T cell subset sorted from them (not recorded which). The source of these receptors is a man aged 18 to 35 who had mild COVID-19 (a few samples of this study predate the infection). Cell type and time point are not known.

This rearrangement joins TRBV4-3 to TRBJ1-2, with TRBD1 as a possible D gene (6 bases). The germline V gene has CDR1 LGHNA and CDR2 YSLEER. Trimming took off 0 bases at V and 4 bases at J, with 18 bases between the two ends. This CDR3 has 17 residues. The CDR3 region has the DNA TGCGCCAGCAGCCAAGATCAAGCGGGGGCGCAGGTCTATGGCTACACCTTC. It translates to CASSQDQAGAQVYGYTF.

This rearrangement joins TRBV18 to TRBJ2-1; 7 bases are a match to TRBD2. Germline V lookup: CDR1 KGHSH, CDR2 LQKENI. This CDR3 region has 15 residues. J was trimmed by 5 bases and V by 3 bases; bases with no gene match: 7. CDR3 DNA sequence: TGTGCCAGCTCACCTCGGGAGGCAGCCGACAATGAGCAGTTCTTC. This sequence encodes CASSPREAADNEQFF.

The V gene is TRBV6-2 or TRBV6-3, the J gene TRBJ1-6; TRBD1 agrees at 7 bases. CDR1 is MNHEY, CDR2 SVGEGT, per germline. The CDR3 is made up of 16 amino acids. V lost 2 bases and J lost 0; bases outside the gene matches: 1. The CDR3 DNA reads as TGTGCCAGCAGTTACGGGGACAGCTCCTATAATTCACCCCTCCACTTT. It specifies CASSYGDSSYNSPLHF.

This clonotype showed up just a few times. This chain connects TRBV15 to TRBJ1-2; 8 bases align to TRBD1. The V gene's germline CDR1 is LNHNV and CDR2 YYDKDF (reference sequence). This CDR3 region has 13 residues. V was clipped by 8 bases and J by 9 bases; unmatched bases: 11. The CDR3 sequence is CATRFQGAIRYTF. The CDR3 bases are TGTGCCACCCGATTCCAGGGGGCTATACGCTACACCTTC.

Only a few counts were recorded for this clonotype. V usage is TRBV27 and J usage is TRBJ1-6; 8 nucleotides agree with TRBD1. Germline V CDR1 and CDR2: MNHEY, SMNVEV (reference sequence). V trimming: 5 bases; J trimming: 1 base; junction bases outside the gene matches: 7. The CDR3 extends over 17 amino acids. In nucleotides, the CDR3 is TGTGCCAGCAGTCAAGGACAGGGCAGGTCCTATAATTCACCCCTCCACTTT. This gives the protein CASSQGQGRSYNSPLHF.

This clonotype was found a few times. The chain carries TRBV12-3 or TRBV12-4 and TRBJ2-6; the D is unclear. The CDR3 length is 15 residues. Trimming left V 6 bases short and J 1 base short, with 10 bases between. The DNA for the CDR3 is TGTGCCAGCAGAGTATGGGGTTCTGGGGCCAACGTCCTGACTTTC. This gives the protein CASRVWGSGANVLTF.

In this sample, this clonotype turned up many times. V is TRBV4-2 and J is TRBJ1-1; TRBD1 is a possible D gene (6 bases). Deletions cut 4 bases from V and 6 bases from J, with 21 bases between. CDR1 and CDR2 from the germline V gene are LGHNA and YNFKEQ. This CDR3 is built from 16 residues. CDR3 in amino acids: CASSRAGRQDLAEAFF. In nucleotides, the CDR3 is TGTGCCAGCAGCCGCGCGGGACGACAGGATTTGGCTGAAGCTTTCTTT.

In its sample, this clonotype was seen a few times. For the CDR3, the DNA is TGTGCCAGCAGCCGAGGAGGGGGCCGCAATGAGCAGTTCTTC. Translation gives CASSRGGGRNEQFF. This chain connects TRBV7-9 to TRBJ2-1, with D maybe TRBD1 (7 bases). The CDR3 has 14 residues. V was trimmed by 5 bases and J by 6 bases, leaving 14 bases between them. Germline V CDR1 and CDR2: SEHNR, FQNEAQ (reference sequence).

This clonotype was picked up a small number of times. V is TRBV5-1 and J is TRBJ2-3, with 9 bases aligning to TRBD1. The germline V gene encodes CDR1 SGHRS and CDR2 YFSETQ. This CDR3 has 15 amino acids. Germline trimming cut 4 bases from V and 2 bases from J; bases unmatched to any gene: 5. The CDR3 reads CASSLTGGFTDTQYF. The CDR3 DNA sequence: TGCGCCAGCAGCCTGACAGGGGGGTTCACAGATACGCAGTATTTT.

V is TRBV12-3 or TRBV12-4 and J is TRBJ2-3, with 8 positions matching TRBD2. V shed 4 bases and J 0 bases; nucleotides not matched to a gene: 6. The CDR3 has 16 residues. The CDR3 loop reads CASSSGGAPSTDTQYF. In DNA form, the CDR3 reads TGTGCCAGCAGTTCCGGGGGGGCTCCTAGCACAGATACGCAGTATTTT.

This clonotype was recorded at least ten times. This chain links TRBV18 with TRBJ2-2; D gene ambiguous. Germline-derived CDR1 and CDR2 are KGHSH and LQKENI. The CDR3 spans 13 residues. V lost 3 bases and J 4 bases, leaving 6 bases between the germline ends. The CDR3 loop is CASSPTLTGELFF. The CDR3 nucleotides are TGTGCCAGCTCACCGACTCTCACCGGGGAGCTGTTTTTT.

This clonotype was counted at least ten times. This chain uses TRBV6-2 or TRBV6-3 with TRBJ2-7; D uncertain. This CDR3 has 11 amino acids. The V and J ends lost 2 bases and 7 bases respectively, with 6 bases between them. Germline V CDR1 and CDR2: MNHEY, SVGEGT. CDR3 in amino acids: CASSYGREQYV. The CDR3 region has the DNA TGTGCCAGCAGTTACGGCCGGGAGCAGTACGTC.

This clonotype was found a few times. This sequence joins TRBV7-8 and TRBJ2-1; 7 nucleotides align to TRBD2. The CDR3 runs 12 residues. Germline CDR1 is SGHVS and CDR2 is FQNEAQ. Trimming cost V 6 bases and J 10 bases; bases outside gene matches: 6. The CDR3 sequence is CASREWGGEQFF. The CDR3 region has the DNA TGTGCCAGCAGGGAGTGGGGGGGAGAGCAGTTCTTC.